The sequence of this TCR beta chain was determined in a study of blood T cell repertoires in COVID-19. Study as a whole: The analysed material was cDNA or gDNA that came from T cells, B-cell-depleted T cells, or PBMCs.

The V end lost 4 bases, the J end lost 4 bases, and 7 bases lay between the germline ends. CDR3 length equals 12 residues. CDR1 is MDHEN and CDR2 is SYDVKM in the germline V gene. The protocol was immunoSEQ multiplex PCR, while the TCRdb copy is restricted to in-frame clones and leaves out a portion. This table holds approximately 290,000 clones, 70% to 90% found once. The chain employs TRBV28 and TRBJ1-2, with D uncertain. This TCR came from a woman between 55 and 75 years old with acute or convalescent COVID-19. The sequenced sample consisted of peripheral blood. The CDR3 DNA reads TGTGCCAGCAGTTCCTACAGCTATGGCTACACCTTC. This sequence encodes CASSSYSYGYTF.